The sequence of this T cell receptor (beta chain) was determined in a study of blood T cell repertoires in COVID-19. Study information: Italy, Spain and the United States were the sources of the convalescent and acute COVID-19 samples.

Looked up from germline, CDR1 is SGHVS and CDR2 is FQNEAQ. The CDR3 is 13 residues long. Trimming pared 5 bases from V and 2 bases from J, leaving 9 bases between. Data came from immunoSEQ multiplex PCR; TCRdb stores just in-frame clones and leaves some out. This sample carries roughly 410,000 clones, about 89% of them seen once, and the ten largest clones take about 2.1%. The receptor's source is a woman aged 55-69 years with COVID-19, enrolled during active disease. V usage is TRBV7-8 and J usage is TRBJ2-5; possibly TRBD2 for D (5 bases). Source material: peripheral blood. The CDR3 DNA sequence: TGTGCCAGCAGCCTAACTAGGCAAGAGACCCAGTACTTC. Its translation: CASSLTRQETQYF.